The T cell receptor beta chain described here comes from a study of cytomegalovirus exposure and HLA in healthy donors. Study as a whole: Among the 350 to 400 donors who were genotyped, over 70% fell in the genetic ancestry cluster that is associated with self-reported Caucasian donors. Study results and limitations: Later on, an analysis found that several of the most significant clusters appeared to be linked to common viral pathogens, which included parvovirus B19.

The PCR ran on 60 Vbeta and 13 Jbeta primers. TCRdb keeps only in-frame clones here, not all; method: immunoSEQ multiplex PCR. The sample lists 150,000 to 200,000 clones; around 73% were seen once. A note on this clone: As yet, its antigen is unknown.

Sequencing was carried out using PBMCs. This TCR was sampled from a male donor in good health and CMV-seronegative.

The CDR3 DNA reads TGTGCCAGTAGTATAGCTTACACAGATACGCAGTATTTT. Translation gives CASSIAYTDTQYF. The chain recombines TRBV19 with TRBJ2-3; D not resolved. Germline CDR1 LNHDA, CDR2 SQIVND (reference sequence). The CDR3 spans 13 residues. V lost 1 base to trimming and J lost 2 bases, with 4 bases between them.